What follows are 32 T cell receptor beta chains derived from one specimen sequenced in a study of T cell responses to AZD1222 COVID-19 vaccine. The table came from immunoSEQ multiplex PCR; TCRdb's copy has only in-frame clones and leaves some out. Among about 100,000 clones listed, around 87% were seen once. Specimen: peripheral blood, collected on day 0 of MenACWY control vaccination. Source of these receptors: an adult in good health.

This clone was seen a handful of times. V usage is TRBV27 and J usage is TRBJ2-5; the match to TRBD1 covers 7 bases. Germline V CDR1 and CDR2: MNHEY, SMNVEV (reference sequence). The length of the CDR3 is 13 residues. Trimming took 8 bases from V and 0 from J; bases not matched to a gene: 3. Here the CDR3 DNA reads TGTGCCAGCGGGACAGCTTACCAAGAGACCCAGTACTTC. Its translation is CASGTAYQETQYF.

The chain employs TRBV9 and TRBJ1-1; D may be TRBD1 (5 bases). The V end was cut by 0 bases, the J end by 2 bases, with 11 bases between. CDR1 is SGDLS and CDR2 is YYNGEE in the germline V gene. The CDR3 contains 15 residues. Here the CDR3 reads CASSVGEGLNTEAFF. In DNA form, the CDR3 reads TGTGCCAGCAGCGTAGGAGAGGGGCTAAACACTGAAGCTTTCTTT.

The chain combines TRBV21-1 with TRBJ2-5; TRBD1, the D gene given by the table, was not confirmed from the DNA. TRBV21-1 is a known pseudogene. The CDR3 totals 14 residues. Here the CDR3 DNA reads TGTGCCAGCAGCGGTCAGACAGGTCAAGGGACCCAGTACTTC. Translation gives CASSGQTGQGTQYF.

This clone has more than one count but fewer than ten. The chain uses TRBV6-5 and TRBJ2-6; unclear D gene. Germline V gives CDR1 MNHEY, CDR2 SVGAGI. Trimming stripped 8 bases from V and 0 bases from J, with 11 bases between. The CDR3 has 15 residues. CDR3 region: CASFDWGSGANVLTF. The CDR3 DNA sequence: TGTGCCAGCTTTGACTGGGGCTCTGGGGCCAACGTCCTGACTTTC.

V usage is TRBV7-2 and J usage is TRBJ1-1, with D perhaps matching TRBD1 (5 bases). Deletions cut 1 base from V and 5 bases from J, with 14 bases between. Germline values: CDR1 SGHTA, CDR2 FQGNSA. The CDR3 is made up of 15 amino acids. The CDR3 loop reads CASSLEPRGITEAFF. DNA for the CDR3: TGTGCCAGCAGCTTAGAACCCCGGGGGATAACTGAAGCTTTCTTT.

The chain uses TRBV30 and TRBJ2-7; D perhaps matches TRBD1 (5 bases). The CDR3 length is 13 residues. Germline values: CDR1 GTSNPN, CDR2 SVGIG (reference sequence). V lost 3 bases, J lost 7 bases, and 16 bases lay in between. The CDR3 bases are TGTGCCTGGAGAGCCCCAGGGTTGCGGGAGCAGTACTTC. Amino acid sequence: CAWRAPGLREQYF. The full variable domain, with the rest looked up from reference TRBV30 and TRBJ2-7, is SQTIHQWPATLVQPVGSPLSLECTVEGTSNPNLYWYRQAAGRGLQLLFYSVGIGQISSEVPQNLSASRPQDRQFILSSKKLLLSDSGFYLCAWRAPGLREQYFGPGTRLTVT.

J is TRBJ2-7 and V is TRBV5-8; D is undetermined. V lost 0 bases and J lost 2, with 9 bases in between. Looked up from germline, CDR1 is SGHTS and CDR2 is YDEGEE. CDR3 length: 14 amino acids. DNA of the CDR3: TGTGCCAGCAGCTTGGAACCAGGACCCTACGAGCAGTACTTC. Translated, it gives CASSLEPGPYEQYF.

The chain recombines TRBV9 with TRBJ1-4; D might be TRBD1 (5 bases). The V and J ends lost 3 bases and 10 bases respectively, with 16 bases between them. Germline CDR1 SGDLS, CDR2 YYNGEE. The CDR3 sequence is 14 residues long. The CDR3: CASSARDPERKLFF. CDR3 nucleotide sequence: TGTGCCAGCAGCGCCCGGGACCCCGAGCGAAAACTGTTTTTT.

V is TRBV7-2 and J is TRBJ2-1; no reliable D call. Looked up from germline, CDR1 is SGHTA and CDR2 is FQGNSA. Trimming removed 5 bases from V and 4 bases from J, with 3 bases in between. CDR3 size: 11 residues. CDR3 coding DNA: TGTGCCAGCAGCGAATACAATGAGCAGTTCTTC. Its translation: CASSEYNEQFF.

This sequence joins TRBV2 and TRBJ2-3; 7 nucleotides match TRBD1. The CDR3 is 14 amino acids. Germline V lookup: CDR1 SNHLY, CDR2 FYNNEI. V trimming: 8 bases; J trimming: 0 bases; junction bases outside the gene matches: 5. CDR3 amino acids: CASSWDRSTDTQYF. Here the CDR3 DNA reads TGTGCCAGCTCCTGGGACAGAAGCACAGATACGCAGTATTTT.

The chain joins TRBV29-1 to TRBJ1-2; D uncertain. Trimming cost V 5 bases and J 4 bases, with 11 bases left between them. The CDR3 has 12 residues. Germline CDR1 SQVTM, CDR2 ANQGSEA. The CDR3 reads CSVPRRIYGYTF. For the CDR3, the DNA is TGCAGCGTTCCCAGGAGAATCTATGGCTACACCTTC.

This sequence joins TRBV7-2 and TRBJ2-2; D is ambiguous. CDR1 is SGHTA and CDR2 is FQGNSA in the germline V gene. This CDR3 is 14 amino acids long. V lost 1 base to trimming and J lost 4 bases, with 7 bases between them. The CDR3 region has the DNA TGTGCCAGCAGCTTAGTTGCACCCACCGGGGAGCTGTTTTTT. Its translation: CASSLVAPTGELFF.

V gene TRBV28 combines with J gene TRBJ1-1; possible D gene TRBD1, 6 bases. The germline V and J ends were trimmed by 6 bases and 0 bases, with 17 bases remaining between them. CDR3 length: 16 amino acids. Germline V gene data show CDR1 as MDHEN and CDR2 as SYDVKM. CDR3 sequence (DNA): TGTGCCAGCAGGATTCAGGGGTTCTCCATGAACACTGAAGCTTTCTTT. As protein: CASRIQGFSMNTEAFF.

The chain uses TRBV28 and TRBJ1-5; D gene ambiguous. CDR1 and CDR2 from the germline V gene are MDHEN and SYDVKM. Deletions cut 5 bases from V and 1 base from J, with 9 bases between. CDR3 length: 14 amino acids. CDR3 coding DNA: TGTGCCAGCAGTAGGCCTCCCAGCAATCAGCCCCAGCATTTT. Translation gives CASSRPPSNQPQHF.

The V and J genes are TRBV6-1 and TRBJ2-7; a possible D gene is TRBD2 (6 bases). The CDR3 consists of 15 residues. The V and J ends lost 5 bases and 3 bases respectively, with 17 bases between them. From germline, CDR1 is MNHNS and CDR2 SASEGT. The CDR3 spells CASSPPGPRGYEQYF. The CDR3 DNA reads as TGTGCCAGCAGTCCCCCGGGGCCGCGGGGCTACGAGCAGTACTTC.

This clone has just one count. The J gene is TRBJ2-1, the V gene TRBV19; D remains ambiguous. Germline-derived CDR1 and CDR2 are LNHDA and SQIVND (reference sequence). Trimming left V 2 bases short and J 0 bases short, with 14 bases between. This CDR3 has 17 residues. CDR3 region: CASSIIFDASSYNEQFF. The CDR3 DNA reads TGTGCCAGTAGTATAATTTTTGATGCCAGCTCCTACAATGAGCAGTTCTTC.

This rearrangement joins TRBV6-2 or TRBV6-3 to TRBJ2-2, with a weak D call TRBD2 (6 bases). V lost 4 bases and J lost 6, with 12 bases in between. CDR1 MNHEY and CDR2 SVGEGT come from the germline V gene. There are 14 residues in the CDR3. CDR3 nucleotide sequence: TGTGCCAGCAGTTTAGCCGGGGGTGCCGGGGAGCTGTTTTTT. Translating it yields CASSLAGGAGELFF.

J is TRBJ2-7 and V is TRBV7-9, with TRBD1 as a possible D gene (5 bases). The germline gives CDR1 SEHNR, CDR2 FQNEAQ (reference sequence). CDR3 length equals 15 residues. Trimming removed 1 base from V and 6 bases from J, with 16 bases in between. Written as DNA, the CDR3 is TGTGCCAGCAGCTTAGAAGGTGGCAGGGCCTTCGAGCAGTACTTC. Protein: CASSLEGGRAFEQYF.

The chain is built from TRBV4-1 and TRBJ2-1, with D perhaps given as TRBD1 or TRBD2 (5 bases each). This CDR3 is built from 14 residues. V was trimmed by 1 base and J by 3 bases, leaving 7 bases between them. CDR1 is MGHRA and CDR2 is YSYEKL in the germline V gene. The CDR3 DNA is TGCGCCAGCAGCCAAGGGGGGAACTACAATGAGCAGTTCTTC. Translation: CASSQGGNYNEQFF.

V is TRBV19 and J is TRBJ1-2, with D possibly matching TRBD1 (6 bases). The CDR3 length is 15 residues. With 3 bases removed from V and 0 bases from J, the gap between germline ends came to 11 bases. CDR1 is LNHDA and CDR2 is SQIVND in the germline V gene (reference sequence). The CDR3 bases are TGTGCCAGTAGTATTCCCCGACAGGCTAACTATGGCTACACCTTC. Translated, it gives CASSIPRQANYGYTF.

On this clone itself: Additional DNA sequences in this sample encode the identical CDR3. The chain is built from TRBV27 and TRBJ2-7; D not certain. V lost 3 bases and J 4 bases, leaving 10 bases between the germline ends. CDR3 length: 13 residues. Germline V gene sequence: CDR1 MNHEY, CDR2 SMNVEV (reference sequence). The CDR3 nucleotides read TGTGCCAGCAGTTTGCGGCAGGCTTACGAGCAGTACTTC. It translates to CASSLRQAYEQYF.

In its sample, this clone was seen a few times. Its ends do not fully match the called genes, so a read error is possible. The V call is TRBV3-1 (or the pseudogene TRBV3-2), the J call TRBJ2-7; the match to TRBD1 covers 7 bases. Germline CDR1 reads LGHDT; CDR2 reads YNNKEL (reference sequence). The CDR3 sequence is 16 residues long. CDR3 nucleotides: TGTGCCAGCAGCCAAGACTCCCATGGCGACAGGGAGTCTCCTTTCTTC. Its protein product is CASSQDSHGDRESPFF.

The V gene is TRBV5-1, the J gene TRBJ2-7; TRBD1 aligns across 7 bases. The V and J ends lost 3 bases and 4 bases, in that order; junction bases with no gene match: 10. Germline V CDR1 and CDR2: SGHRS, YFSETQ. The CDR3 spans 15 residues. The DNA of the CDR3 is TGCGCCAGCAGCTACTTACAGGGGAGCAGGTACGAGCAGTACTTC. Its translation is CASSYLQGSRYEQYF.

The V gene is TRBV19, the J gene TRBJ2-3; D might be TRBD1 (6 bases). Germline V gene sequence: CDR1 LNHDA, CDR2 SQIVND (reference sequence). V was trimmed by 7 bases and J by 2 bases, leaving 19 bases between them. CDR3 size: 16 residues. CDR3 DNA sequence: TGTGCCAGTACCCCGGGACAACAGAAAAACACAGATACGCAGTATTTT. Protein sequence: CASTPGQQKNTDTQYF.

V and J are TRBV6-5 and TRBJ2-1; D call uncertain. The germline V gene has CDR1 MNHEY and CDR2 SVGAGI. This CDR3 has 15 residues. V dropped 0 bases and J dropped 3 bases, with 9 bases sitting between them. Written as DNA, the CDR3 is TGTGCCAGCAGTTACTCTGGGGAAAACTACAATGAGCAGTTCTTC. Its translation: CASSYSGENYNEQFF.

The V call is TRBV7-9, the J call TRBJ2-3, with a weak D call TRBD2 (6 bases). This CDR3 is 15 amino acids long. V gave up 4 bases and J gave up 5 bases, with 16 bases separating them. CDR1 is SEHNR and CDR2 is FQNEAQ in the germline V gene (reference sequence). The CDR3 spells CASSSRDFGRDTQYF. The CDR3 DNA follows: TGTGCCAGCAGCTCCCGGGACTTCGGCAGAGATACGCAGTATTTT.

The V call is TRBV6-2 or TRBV6-3, the J call TRBJ1-2; D might be TRBD1 (5 bases). From germline, CDR1 is MNHEY and CDR2 SVGEGT. The CDR3 contains 14 residues. V gave up 4 bases and J gave up 7 bases, with 16 bases separating them. The DNA of the CDR3 is TGTGCCAGCAGTTTGTCGCAGGGCGCGGGTGGCTACACCTTC. This gives the protein CASSLSQGAGGYTF.

This chain joins TRBV27 and TRBJ1-2, with a weak D call TRBD1 (5 bases). The CDR3 consists of 17 residues. The V and J ends lost 5 bases and 0 bases respectively, with 19 bases between them. Germline-derived CDR1 and CDR2 are MNHEY and SMNVEV (reference sequence). This chain's CDR3 is CASSNAGSPTANYGYTF. CDR3 DNA sequence: TGTGCCAGCAGTAATGCAGGGTCCCCAACGGCTAACTATGGCTACACCTTC.

The chain is built from TRBV7-9 and TRBJ1-1; no definite D call. Germline CDR1 SEHNR, CDR2 FQNEAQ (reference sequence). V was trimmed by 3 bases and J by 8 bases, leaving 7 bases between them. The CDR3 loop spans 11 amino acids. CDR3 DNA sequence: TGTGCCAGCAGCTTTAAGGTCGAAGCTTTCTTT. This gives the protein CASSFKVEAFF.

V and J are TRBV19 and TRBJ2-7; the match to TRBD2 covers 7 bases. Germline lookup yields CDR1 LNHDA and CDR2 SQIVND (reference sequence). The length of the CDR3 is 13 residues. Trimming removed 4 bases from V and 6 bases from J; junction bases left unmatched: 6. The CDR3 here is CASSTVWGGEQYF. Here the CDR3 DNA reads TGTGCCAGTAGTACTGTGTGGGGGGGCGAGCAGTACTTC.

V gene TRBV6-2 or TRBV6-3 combines with J gene TRBJ2-1, with D possibly TRBD2 on 6 matching bases. In germline, CDR1 is MNHEY, CDR2 SVGEGT. Trimming left V 3 bases short and J 10 bases short, with 16 bases between. The CDR3 sequence is 14 residues long. The DNA of the CDR3 is TGTGCCAGCAGTTATGGTGACTCTGGGGGGGAGCAGTTCTTC. It translates to CASSYGDSGGEQFF.

J is TRBJ2-5 and V is TRBV5-1; 10 positions match TRBD2. In germline, CDR1 is SGHRS, CDR2 YFSETQ. With 4 bases clipped from V and 0 bases from J, the junction kept 6 bases outside the gene matches. This CDR3 contains 16 residues. CDR3 residues: CASSLRTSGNQETQYF. CDR3 DNA sequence: TGCGCCAGCAGCCTCCGGACTAGCGGAAACCAAGAGACCCAGTACTTC.